The 20 T cell receptor beta chains below come from one sample, sequenced in a study of OX40 agonist ivuxolimab in advanced cancers. Only in-frame clones appear in the TCRdb table, and some are missing; sequencing was by immunoSEQ multiplex PCR. Of over 20,000 clones listed, roughly 85% are singletons. Here the sequenced sample was CD4+ or CD8+ T cells sorted from blood, taken in a trial of the OX40 agonist ivuxolimab. These receptors came from an adult with an advanced solid tumor such as melanoma, head and neck, liver or kidney cancer.

This clone has at least ten counts. The chain links TRBV18 to TRBJ2-7, with 7 bases fitting TRBD2. The length of the CDR3 is 15 residues. Germline V gene sequence: CDR1 KGHSH, CDR2 LQKENI. Trimming cost V 5 bases and J 5 bases; bases outside gene matches: 12. CDR3 DNA sequence: TGTGCCAGCTCAACCTACGGACCGGGGGGAGACGAGCAGTACTTC. It specifies CASSTYGPGGDEQYF.

This chain joins TRBV5-4 and TRBJ2-7; D unresolved. CDR3 length: 13 amino acids. Germline V gene data show CDR1 as SGHNT and CDR2 as YYREEE (reference sequence). V shed 3 bases and J shed 0 bases, with 7 bases lying between them. The CDR3 spells CASSSGDSYEQYF. The CDR3 DNA reads TGTGCCAGCAGCTCTGGGGACTCCTACGAGCAGTACTTC.

This chain connects TRBV4-1 to TRBJ1-5, with D possibly being TRBD1 (5 bases). Germline lookup yields CDR1 MGHRA and CDR2 YSYEKL. The CDR3 runs to 15 residues. Trimming removed 0 bases from V and 7 bases from J, with 13 bases in between. CDR3 DNA: TGCGCCAGCAGCCAAGAAGGCAGGGAGGGCCAGCCCCAGCATTTT. This translates into CASSQEGREGQPQHF.

The CDR3 DNA reads TGTGCCAGCAGTTCGACAGGGGGACTTACAGATACGCAGTATTTT. Its translation: CASSSTGGLTDTQYF. J is TRBJ2-3 and V is TRBV27; TRBD1 agrees at 9 bases. Losses at the gene ends were 4 bases for V and 3 bases for J; bases not matched to a gene: 5. The CDR3 loop spans 15 amino acids. Germline lookup yields CDR1 MNHEY and CDR2 SMNVEV (reference sequence).

Relative to its sample, this clone is medium-sized (0.01 to 0.1%). The V and J genes are TRBV28 and TRBJ1-3; the D is unclear. The CDR3 extends over 14 amino acids. The germline gives CDR1 MDHEN, CDR2 SYDVKM. Between the trimmed V and J ends, which lost 7 bases and 2 bases, there was a span of 12 bases. The CDR3 here is CASTFGGTGNTIYF. In DNA form, the CDR3 reads TGTGCCAGCACTTTTGGAGGGACTGGAAACACCATATATTTT.

This chain links TRBV7-9 with TRBJ2-2; possibly TRBD2 for D (6 bases). V was trimmed by 3 bases and J by 4 bases, leaving 6 bases between them. The CDR3 totals 13 residues. Germline loops: CDR1 SEHNR, CDR2 FQNEAQ (reference sequence). The chain's CDR3 is CASSFGGTGELFF. The CDR3 DNA sequence: TGTGCCAGCAGCTTCGGGGGCACCGGGGAGCTGTTTTTT.

The chain recombines TRBV7-9 with TRBJ2-7, with 8 nucleotides matching TRBD1. V lost 4 bases, J lost 6 bases, and 11 bases stayed unmatched. CDR1 is SEHNR, CDR2 FQNEAQ, per germline (reference sequence). The length of the CDR3 is 15 residues. DNA for the CDR3: TGTGCCAGCAGCTCCCCCGGGACAGGTAAAGCCGAGCAGTACTTC. It codes for CASSSPGTGKAEQYF.

This rearrangement joins TRBV6-1 to TRBJ1-1; D may be TRBD1 (5 bases). Trimming pared 2 bases from V and 2 bases from J, leaving 9 bases between. Germline loops: CDR1 MNHNS, CDR2 SASEGT. The CDR3 contains 14 residues. The CDR3 loop is CASSEWDANTEAFF. The CDR3 DNA is TGTGCCAGCAGTGAATGGGACGCTAACACTGAAGCTTTCTTT.

The chain links TRBV9 to TRBJ2-1, with D possibly being TRBD1 or TRBD2 (6 bases each). The ends were cut back, 0 bases at V and 0 bases at J, with 16 bases in the middle. This CDR3 comprises 18 residues. Looked up from germline, CDR1 is SGDLS and CDR2 is YYNGEE. In nucleotides, the CDR3 is TGTGCCAGCAGCGTAGGAGGGCCGGGGGCCGGCTCCTACAATGAGCAGTTCTTC. As protein: CASSVGGPGAGSYNEQFF.

The chain uses TRBV29-1 and TRBJ2-5, with TRBD1 matching over 7 bases. Germline V gene sequence: CDR1 SQVTM, CDR2 ANQGSEA. CDR3 size: 14 residues. Trimming cost V 7 bases and J 5 bases; bases outside gene matches: 13. The CDR3 bases are TGCAGCGGACAGGGTATGGGGTCCAGGGAGACCCAGTACTTC. This encodes CSGQGMGSRETQYF.

This chain connects TRBV15 to TRBJ2-5; D possibly uses TRBD1 or TRBD2 (5 bases each). The CDR3 loop spans 15 amino acids. V shed 8 bases and J shed 3 bases, with 19 bases lying between them. Germline assignment: CDR1 LNHNV and CDR2 YYDKDF (reference sequence). CDR3 coding DNA: TGTGCCACCGGGGGACGAGCGGACCCAAAAGAGACCCAGTACTTC. As protein: CATGGRADPKETQYF. The whole variable domain, remainder taken from reference TRBV15 and TRBJ2-5, is DAMVIQNPRYQVTQFGKPVTLSCSQTLNHNVMYWYQQKSSQAPKLLFHYYDKDFNNEADTPDNFQSRRPNTSFCFLDIRSPGLGDTAMYLCATGGRADPKETQYFGPGTRLLVL.

The chain recombines TRBV2 with TRBJ1-2, with unresolved D. The CDR3 contains 13 residues. V was shortened by 4 bases and J by 4 bases, with 10 bases between the two germline ends. CDR1 and CDR2 (germline): SNHLY, FYNNEI. CDR3 sequence (DNA): TGTGCCAGCAGTGCGGACGGCGGCTATGGCTACACCTTC. This translates into CASSADGGYGYTF.

The J gene is TRBJ2-3, the V gene TRBV4-2; D possibly corresponds to TRBD2 (6 bases). This CDR3 comprises 15 residues. With 6 bases removed from V and 0 bases from J, the gap between germline ends came to 13 bases. CDR1 is LGHNA, CDR2 YNFKEQ, per germline. CDR3 sequence reads: CASRHGGTSTDTQYF. The CDR3 DNA reads TGTGCCAGCAGGCACGGCGGGACTAGCACAGATACGCAGTATTTT.

The chain joins TRBV5-1 to TRBJ2-7; D possibly uses TRBD1 or TRBD2 (5 bases each). The CDR3 covers 15 residues. V shed 4 bases and J shed 2 bases, with 16 bases lying between them. Germline V gene sequence: CDR1 SGHRS, CDR2 YFSETQ. CDR3 bases: TGCGCCAGCAGCAAGGAGGCCAGGGCCCCCTACGAGCAGTACTTC. Protein product: CASSKEARAPYEQYF.

The chain employs TRBV7-2 and TRBJ2-1; 14 bases are a match to TRBD2. The germline CDR1 and CDR2 sequences are SGHTA and FQGNSA. The J segment lost 8 bases and the V segment lost 7 bases, leaving 13 bases of the junction unmatched. The length of the CDR3 is 17 residues. The DNA of the CDR3 is TGTGCCAGCATCCCGGGACTAGCGGGGGTCACTGTGGATGAGCAGTTCTTC. This sequence encodes CASIPGLAGVTVDEQFF.

This clone was seen just once. V and J are TRBV27 and TRBJ2-1; the D is unclear. Trimming removed 8 bases at V and 1 base at J, with 15 bases between. This CDR3 region has 15 residues. The V gene's germline CDR1 is MNHEY and CDR2 SMNVEV (reference sequence). CDR3 protein: CASRLSSSSYNEQFF. CDR3 in DNA: TGTGCCAGCCGACTTTCTAGTTCGTCCTACAATGAGCAGTTCTTC.

The chain is built from TRBV2 and TRBJ1-2; D is possibly TRBD1 (6 bases). Looked up from germline, CDR1 is SNHLY and CDR2 is FYNNEI. V lost 1 base and J lost 3, with 9 bases in between. The CDR3 covers 14 residues. The CDR3 sequence: CASSEGRQDYGYTF. In DNA form, the CDR3 reads TGTGCCAGCAGTGAAGGGAGACAGGACTATGGCTACACCTTC.

The chain uses TRBV7-9 and TRBJ2-5; D may be TRBD1 (5 bases). The V and J ends lost 3 bases and 5 bases respectively, with 13 bases between them. CDR3 length: 14 amino acids. The germline CDR1 and CDR2 sequences are SEHNR and FQNEAQ (reference sequence). CDR3 DNA: TGTGCCAGCAGCTTCCATGGGGCCGGGGAGACCCAGTACTTC. Amino acids: CASSFHGAGETQYF.

The chain has TRBV6-5 and TRBJ2-7, with 7 positions matching TRBD1. This CDR3 contains 14 residues. Looked up from germline, CDR1 is MNHEY and CDR2 is SVGAGI. V lost 5 bases and J lost 2; bases outside the gene matches: 6. CDR3 nucleotide sequence: TGTGCCAGCAGTCGCGGACAGGAGGCCTACGAGCAGTACTTC. Translation gives CASSRGQEAYEQYF.

Sample share makes this clone medium-sized. The rearrangement links TRBV28 to TRBJ1-5; D possibly corresponds to TRBD1 (6 bases). Trimming left V 7 bases short and J 9 bases short, with 13 bases between. There are 12 residues in the CDR3. Per the germline V gene, CDR1 is MDHEN and CDR2 is SYDVKM. CDR3 nucleotide sequence: TGTGCCAGCACCGCCCCCAGGGGGCCCCAGCATTTT. Its protein is CASTAPRGPQHF.